This is a list of T cell receptor beta chains from one sample in a study of T-cell reconstitution after alpha-beta-depleted transplantation in children. TCRdb ran MiXCR on the PCR reads and lists one entry per CDR3 protein. The data show some 300,000 distinct CDR3 sequences, around 10% seen once. Sequenced material: PBMCs, taken before TCRalphabeta/CD19-depleted stem cell transplant. Receptors were obtained from a boy in the first two years of life with acute myeloid leukemia, due to receive a stem cell transplant. CDR3s include the opening cysteine and the closing phenylalanine or tryptophan. D genes are given only for firm matches. Expanded clones are given a class, and other clones once, few, many or no size at all.

V	J	size	D	CDR3	DNA
TRBV18	TRBJ2-1	NA	TRBD1	CASSLSGTDVEQFF	TGTGCCAGCTCACTTTCCGGGACAGATGTTGAGCAGTTCTTC
TRBV12-3/TRBV12-4	TRBJ2-7	few	TRBD1	CASSYPGQGSYEQYF	TGTGCCAGCAGCTACCCGGGACAGGGCTCCTACGAGCAGTACTTC
TRBV29-1	TRBJ2-3	many	NA	CSVEPYGHPDTQYF	TGCAGCGTTGAACCATATGGACACCCAGATACGCAGTATTTT
TRBV11-1	TRBJ1-1	many	TRBD1	CASSLERDRSRLHTEAFF	TGTGCCAGCAGCTTAGAACGGGACAGATCTCGACTTCACACTGAAGCTTTCTTT
TRBV18	TRBJ2-7	few	NA	CASSPRGREQYF	TGTGCCAGCTCACCACGGGGGAGGGAGCAGTACTTC
TRBV12-3/TRBV12-4	TRBJ2-1	many	TRBD2	CASSVSSGRGYNEQFF	TGTGCCAGCAGTGTCTCTAGCGGGAGGGGATACAATGAGCAGTTCTTC
TRBV14	TRBJ2-3	many	NA	CASSQDLGGRSGDTQYF	TGTGCCAGCAGCCAAGATTTGGGGGGGCGCTCCGGAGATACGCAGTATTTT
TRBV27	TRBJ2-6	NA	NA	CASKHTGTGANVLTF	TGTGCCAGCAAGCACACGGGGACCGGGGCCAACGTCCTGACTTTC
TRBV20-1	TRBJ2-7	many	NA	CSAYRVPREQYF	TGCAGTGCTTACAGGGTGCCGCGCGAGCAGTACTTC
TRBV20-1	TRBJ2-1	many	TRBD2	CSARDGLAGNEQFF	TGCAGTGCTAGAGATGGACTAGCGGGGAATGAGCAGTTCTTC
TRBV6-5	TRBJ2-1	many	TRBD1	CASSWTGTGYDEQFF	TGTGCCAGCAGTTGGACCGGGACAGGGTACGATGAGCAGTTCTTC
TRBV20-1	TRBJ2-1	many	TRBD2	CSARSLADEQFF	TGCAGTGCTAGATCGCTAGCGGATGAGCAGTTCTTC
TRBV7-2	TRBJ1-3	few	NA	CASSLASGGGNTIYF	TGTGCCAGCAGCTTAGCGTCGGGGGGCGGAAACACCATATATTTT
TRBV27	TRBJ1-2	few	TRBD1	CASGTGVGYGYTF	TGTGCCAGCGGGACAGGGGTAGGCTATGGCTACACCTTC
TRBV11-2	TRBJ2-1	many	TRBD2	CASSRSGRRTYNEQFF	TGTGCCAGCAGCCGCAGCGGGAGGCGTACCTACAATGAGCAGTTCTTC
TRBV20-1	TRBJ2-2	many	TRBD2	CSAARTRGTGELFF	TGCAGTGCTGCCCGGACTAGAGGCACCGGGGAGCTGTTTTTT
TRBV5-1	TRBJ2-1	many	NA	CASSLDLGSYNEQFF	TGCGCCAGCAGCCTGGACCTCGGCTCCTACAATGAGCAGTTCTTC
TRBV5-1	TRBJ1-1	many	NA	CASSLIQVTNTEAFF	TGCGCCAGCAGCTTAATACAGGTGACGAACACTGAAGCTTTCTTT
TRBV12-3/TRBV12-4	TRBJ2-3	many	TRBD1	CASRPTGLGDTQYF	TGTGCCAGCAGACCGACAGGGTTGGGGGATACGCAGTATTTT
TRBV25-1	TRBJ1-1	many	NA	CASTWGLNTEAFF	TGTGCCAGCACCTGGGGTTTGAACACTGAAGCTTTCTTT
TRBV4-2	TRBJ2-5	NA	NA	CASSQERTEIIQETQYF	TGTGCCAGCAGCCAGGAAAGGACAGAGATTATCCAAGAGACCCAGTACTTC
TRBV5-6	TRBJ2-2	many	NA	CASSGVGLLNTGELFF	TGTGCCAGCAGCGGGGTGGGACTCCTAAACACCGGGGAGCTGTTTTTT
TRBV7-2	TRBJ2-7	NA	NA	CASSRTLTYEQYF	TGTGCCAGCAGCAGGACCCTTACCTACGAGCAGTACTTC
TRBV10-3	TRBJ2-7	NA	NA	CAAALGGAYEQYF	TGTGCCGCCGCCCTCGGGGGTGCCTACGAGCAGTACTTC